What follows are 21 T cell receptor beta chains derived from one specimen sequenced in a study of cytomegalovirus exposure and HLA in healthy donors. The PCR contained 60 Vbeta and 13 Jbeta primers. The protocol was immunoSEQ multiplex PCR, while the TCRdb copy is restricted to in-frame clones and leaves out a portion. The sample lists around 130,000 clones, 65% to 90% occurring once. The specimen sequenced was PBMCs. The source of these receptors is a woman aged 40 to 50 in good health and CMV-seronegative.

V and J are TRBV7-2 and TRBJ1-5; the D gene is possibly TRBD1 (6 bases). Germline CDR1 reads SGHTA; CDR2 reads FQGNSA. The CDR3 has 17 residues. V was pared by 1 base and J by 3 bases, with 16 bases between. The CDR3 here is CASSLVRQGKANQPQHF. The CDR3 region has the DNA TGTGCCAGCAGCTTAGTTCGGCAGGGGAAGGCCAATCAGCCCCAGCATTTT.

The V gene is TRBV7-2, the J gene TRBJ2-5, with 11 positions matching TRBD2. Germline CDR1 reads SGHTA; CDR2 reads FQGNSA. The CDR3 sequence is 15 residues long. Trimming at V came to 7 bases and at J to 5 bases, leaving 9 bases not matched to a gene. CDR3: CASTLAGTSGETQYF. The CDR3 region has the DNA TGTGCCAGCACACTAGCCGGGACTAGCGGTGAGACCCAGTACTTC.

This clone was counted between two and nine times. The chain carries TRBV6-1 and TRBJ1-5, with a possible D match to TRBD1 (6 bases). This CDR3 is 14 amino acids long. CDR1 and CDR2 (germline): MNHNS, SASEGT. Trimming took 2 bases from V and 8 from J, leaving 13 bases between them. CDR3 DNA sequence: TGTGCCAGCAGTGAAACGACAGGCTGGGAGCCCCAGCATTTT. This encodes CASSETTGWEPQHF.

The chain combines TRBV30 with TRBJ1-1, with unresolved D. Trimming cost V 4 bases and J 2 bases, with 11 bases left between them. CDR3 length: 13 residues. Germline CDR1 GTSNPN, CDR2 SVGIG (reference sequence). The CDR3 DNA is TGTGCCTGGACCCTACAGCCAAACACTGAAGCTTTCTTT. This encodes CAWTLQPNTEAFF.

Here the CDR3 DNA reads TGTGCCAGCAGCGCTAGTCCACAGGGGGTTGCTTACAATGAGCAGTTCTTC. Amino acid sequence: CASSASPQGVAYNEQFF. The chain combines TRBV11-2 with TRBJ2-1; TRBD1 agrees at 8 bases. J was trimmed by 4 bases and V by 5 bases; bases with no gene match: 13. In germline, CDR1 is SGHAT, CDR2 FQNNGV. The length of the CDR3 is 17 residues.

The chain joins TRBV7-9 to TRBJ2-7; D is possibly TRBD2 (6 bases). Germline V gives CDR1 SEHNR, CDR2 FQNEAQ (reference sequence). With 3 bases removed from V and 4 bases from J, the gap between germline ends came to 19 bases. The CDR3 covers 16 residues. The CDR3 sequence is CASSFVGGSRGYEQYF. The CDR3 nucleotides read TGTGCCAGCAGCTTTGTGGGGGGATCCCGAGGGTACGAGCAGTACTTC.

CDR3 sequence: CASRQTMNTEAFF. DNA of the CDR3: TGTGCCAGCAGACAGACCATGAACACTGAAGCTTTCTTT. The chain joins TRBV19 to TRBJ1-1; D may be TRBD1 (5 bases). Per germline, CDR1 LNHDA and CDR2 SQIVND (reference sequence). Trimming removed 9 bases from V and 0 bases from J, with 11 bases in between. The CDR3 covers 13 residues.

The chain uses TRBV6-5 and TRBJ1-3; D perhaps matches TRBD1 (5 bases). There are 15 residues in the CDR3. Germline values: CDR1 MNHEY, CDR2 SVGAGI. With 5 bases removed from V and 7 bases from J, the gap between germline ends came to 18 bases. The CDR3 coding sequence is TGTGCCAGCAGTAGACGGGACTCCGACCGGAACACCATATATTTT. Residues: CASSRRDSDRNTIYF.

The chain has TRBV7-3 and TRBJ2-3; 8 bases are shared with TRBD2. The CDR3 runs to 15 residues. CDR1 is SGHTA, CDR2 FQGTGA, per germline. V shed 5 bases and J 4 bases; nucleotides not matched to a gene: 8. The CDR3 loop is CASSRATGGPDTQYF. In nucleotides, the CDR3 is TGTGCCAGCAGCCGGGCAACGGGGGGGCCAGATACGCAGTATTTT.

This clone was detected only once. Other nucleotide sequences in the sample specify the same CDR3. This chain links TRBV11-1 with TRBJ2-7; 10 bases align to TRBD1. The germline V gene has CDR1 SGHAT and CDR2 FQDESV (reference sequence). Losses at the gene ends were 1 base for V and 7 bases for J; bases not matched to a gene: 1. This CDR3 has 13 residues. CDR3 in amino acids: CASSLGDRGEQYF. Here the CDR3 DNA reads TGTGCCAGCAGCTTAGGGGACAGGGGTGAGCAGTACTTC.

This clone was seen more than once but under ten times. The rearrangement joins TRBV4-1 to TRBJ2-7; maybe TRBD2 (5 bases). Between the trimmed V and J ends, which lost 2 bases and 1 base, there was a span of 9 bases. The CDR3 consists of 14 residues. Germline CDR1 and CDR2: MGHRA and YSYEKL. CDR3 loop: CASSQTGGSYEQYF. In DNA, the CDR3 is TGCGCCAGCAGCCAAACGGGCGGGTCCTACGAGCAGTACTTC.

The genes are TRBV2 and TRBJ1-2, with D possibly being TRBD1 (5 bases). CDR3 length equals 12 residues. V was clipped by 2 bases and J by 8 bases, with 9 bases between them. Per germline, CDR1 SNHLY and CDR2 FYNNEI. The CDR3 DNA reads TGTGCCAGCAGTGAAACAGGAATAGGCTACACCTTC. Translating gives CASSETGIGYTF.

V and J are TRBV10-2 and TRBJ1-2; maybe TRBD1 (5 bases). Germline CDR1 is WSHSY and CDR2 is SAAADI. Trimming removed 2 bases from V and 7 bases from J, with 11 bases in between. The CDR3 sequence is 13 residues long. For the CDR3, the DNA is TGCGCCAGCAGTGAGACAGGCCCCCTTGGCTACACCTTC. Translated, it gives CASSETGPLGYTF.

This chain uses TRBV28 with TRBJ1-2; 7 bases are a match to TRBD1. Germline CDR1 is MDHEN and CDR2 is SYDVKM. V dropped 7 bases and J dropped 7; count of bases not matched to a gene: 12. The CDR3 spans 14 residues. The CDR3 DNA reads TGTGCCAGCACCCCGGACCTAGGGGGCCTTGGCTACACCTTC. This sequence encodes CASTPDLGGLGYTF.

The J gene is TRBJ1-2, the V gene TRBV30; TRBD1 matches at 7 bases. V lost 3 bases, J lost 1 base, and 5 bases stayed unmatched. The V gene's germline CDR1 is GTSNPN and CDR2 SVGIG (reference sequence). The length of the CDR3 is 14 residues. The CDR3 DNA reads TGTGCCTGGAGCCGGGACAGTTATAACTATGGCTACACCTTC. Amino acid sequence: CAWSRDSYNYGYTF. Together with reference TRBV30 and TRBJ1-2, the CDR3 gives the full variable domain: SQTIHQWPATLVQPVGSPLSLECTVEGTSNPNLYWYRQAAGRGLQLLFYSVGIGQISSEVPQNLSASRPQDRQFILSSKKLLLSDSGFYLCAWSRDSYNYGYTFGSGTRLTVV.

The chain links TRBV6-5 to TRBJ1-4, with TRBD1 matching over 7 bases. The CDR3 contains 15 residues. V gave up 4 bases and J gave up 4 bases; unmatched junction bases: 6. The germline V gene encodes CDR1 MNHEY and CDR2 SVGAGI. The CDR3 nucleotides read TGTGCCAGCAGTTCCCGGGACAGAAGTAATGAAAAACTGTTTTTT. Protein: CASSSRDRSNEKLFF.

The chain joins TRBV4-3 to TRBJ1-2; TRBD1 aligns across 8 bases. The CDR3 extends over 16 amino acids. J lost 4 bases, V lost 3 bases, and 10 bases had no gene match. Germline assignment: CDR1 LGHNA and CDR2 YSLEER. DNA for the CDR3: TGCGCCAGCAGCCAGGGAGGCGCAGGGGGCGGCTATGGCTACACCTTC. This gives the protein CASSQGGAGGGYGYTF.

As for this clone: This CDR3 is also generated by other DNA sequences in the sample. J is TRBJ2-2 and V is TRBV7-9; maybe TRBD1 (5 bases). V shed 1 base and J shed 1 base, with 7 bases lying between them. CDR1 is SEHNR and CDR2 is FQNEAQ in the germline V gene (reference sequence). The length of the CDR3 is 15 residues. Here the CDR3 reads CASSLGGQNTGELFF. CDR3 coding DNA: TGTGCCAGCAGCTTAGGGGGCCAGAACACCGGGGAGCTGTTTTTT. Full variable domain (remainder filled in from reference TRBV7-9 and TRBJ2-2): DTGVSQNPRHKITKRGQNVTFRCDPISEHNRLYWYRQTLGQGPEFLTYFQNEAQLEKSRLLSDRFSAERPKGSFSTLEIQRTEQGDSAMYLCASSLGGQNTGELFFGEGSRLTVL.

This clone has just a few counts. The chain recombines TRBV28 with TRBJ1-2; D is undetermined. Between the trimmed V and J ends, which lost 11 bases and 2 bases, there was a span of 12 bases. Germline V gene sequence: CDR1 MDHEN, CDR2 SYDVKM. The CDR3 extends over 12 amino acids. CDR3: CAFGRSNYGYTF. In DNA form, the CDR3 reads TGTGCCTTCGGTCGTTCCAACTATGGCTACACCTTC.

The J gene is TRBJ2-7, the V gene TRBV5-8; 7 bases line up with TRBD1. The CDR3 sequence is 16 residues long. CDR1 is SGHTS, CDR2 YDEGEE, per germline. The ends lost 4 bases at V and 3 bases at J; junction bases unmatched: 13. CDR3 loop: CASSTSRTGSFYEQYF. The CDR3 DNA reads TGTGCCAGCAGCACTTCAAGGACAGGATCCTTCTACGAGCAGTACTTC. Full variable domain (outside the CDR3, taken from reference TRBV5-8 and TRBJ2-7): EAGVTQSPTHLIKTRGQQATLRCSPISGHTSVYWYQQALGLGLQFLLWYDEGEERNRGNFPPRFSGRQFPNYSSELNVNALELEDSALYLCASSTSRTGSFYEQYFGPGTRLTVT.

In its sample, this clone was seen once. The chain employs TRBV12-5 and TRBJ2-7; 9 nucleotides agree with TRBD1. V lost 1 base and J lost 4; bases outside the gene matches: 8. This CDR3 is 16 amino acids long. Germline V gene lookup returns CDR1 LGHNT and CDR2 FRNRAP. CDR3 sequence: CASGLGLTGGGYEQYF. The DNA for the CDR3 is TGTGCTAGTGGTTTGGGCCTGACAGGGGGTGGGTACGAGCAGTACTTC.